Following are 29 T cell receptor beta chains from one sample sequenced in a study of T-cell reconstitution after alpha-beta-depleted transplantation in children. TCRbeta library construction was performed incorporating unique molecular identifiers. TCRdb passed the PCR reads through MiXCR, listing each CDR3 protein once. This sample yields 250,000 to 400,000 distinct CDR3 sequences, of which roughly 25% are seen a single time; roughly 11% belongs to the top ten. The sample here was PBMCs, mostly from graft donor cells, taken 180 days after TCRalphabeta/CD19-depleted stem cell transplant. These receptor sequences come from a male patient aged 10 to 17 who had a stem cell transplant for acute lymphoblastic leukemia, so the T cells may come from the graft donor.

This chain links TRBV11-1 with TRBJ1-2; 7 bases align to TRBD1. V lost 0 bases, J lost 3 bases, and 13 bases stayed unmatched. This CDR3 contains 18 residues. Germline CDR1 is SGHAT and CDR2 is FQDESV (reference sequence). The CDR3 protein is CASSLAPTRDSVDYGYTF. DNA for the CDR3: TGTGCCAGCAGCTTAGCACCGACCCGGGACAGTGTGGACTATGGCTACACCTTC.

In this sample, this clonotype turned up a few times. The rearrangement links TRBV4-1 to TRBJ2-7, with TRBD2 matching over 8 bases. J lost 3 bases, V lost 3 bases, and 1 base had no gene match. This CDR3 comprises 13 residues. The germline V gene has CDR1 MGHRA and CDR2 YSYEKL. Here the CDR3 DNA reads TGCGCCAGCAGCCAGGGACTAGTCTACGAGCAGTACTTC. Protein: CASSQGLVYEQYF.

This clonotype was recorded a few times. The J gene is TRBJ2-7, the V gene TRBV20-1, with TRBD2 as a possible D gene (5 bases). Germline-derived CDR1 and CDR2 are DFQATT and SNEGSKA (reference sequence). V lost 7 bases, J lost 2 bases, and 15 bases lay in between. The CDR3 runs 13 residues. CDR3 in amino acids: CSGLRAGAYEQYF. CDR3 DNA: TGCAGTGGGTTGAGGGCCGGTGCCTACGAGCAGTACTTC.

About this clonotype: The conserved final phenylalanine or tryptophan is absent from the CDR3, which likely points to a read error. It is unclear where the CDR3 begins or ends on the DNA, so no DNA is shown, and the CDR3 is as TCRdb lists it. The J gene is TRBJ1-6, the V gene TRBV12-3 or TRBV12-4; the table's D call of TRBD1 was not tested on the DNA. The CDR3 is 13 amino acids in total, end residues counted. This chain's CDR3 is CASSLQEDRGTLN.

The CDR3 nucleotides read TGTGCCAGCCGTGGGACTAGCGGTAACAATGAGCAGTTCTTC. It translates to CASRGTSGNNEQFF. V and J are TRBV12-3 or TRBV12-4 and TRBJ2-1; 11 nucleotides match TRBD2. This CDR3 has 14 residues. Germline trimming cut 8 bases from V and 5 bases from J; bases unmatched to any gene: 5.

In this sample, this clonotype turned up a few times. The genes are TRBV6-2 or TRBV6-3 and TRBJ2-1, with D hard to call. This CDR3 spans 20 amino acids. The ends were cut back, 0 bases at V and 5 bases at J, with 26 bases in the middle. Germline V CDR1 and CDR2: MNHEY, SVGEGT. DNA for the CDR3: TGTGCCAGCAGTTACTCTTCCAAGTCTAAGTCCTCGTACCCCCACAATGAGCAGTTCTTC. Protein: CASSYSSKSKSSYPHNEQFF.

This clonotype was observed a few times. The chain combines TRBV5-1 with TRBJ2-1, with TRBD1 matching over 9 bases. V lost 1 base, J lost 9 bases, and 8 bases stayed unmatched. CDR1 is SGHRS, CDR2 YFSETQ, per germline. CDR3 length: 15 amino acids. CDR3 loop: CASSLPYRGQVEQFF. CDR3 coding DNA: TGCGCCAGCAGCTTGCCTTACAGGGGGCAGGTTGAGCAGTTCTTC.

The chain combines TRBV5-1 with TRBJ2-7; TRBD2 matches 12 bases. J gave up 2 bases and V 5 bases, and 14 bases lay outside the gene matches. The CDR3 has 18 residues. Germline V gives CDR1 SGHRS, CDR2 YFSETQ. CDR3 bases: TGCGCCAGCAGGGGGAGGGGGCCTTGGACTAGCGGGACCTACGAGCAGTACTTC. This encodes CASRGRGPWTSGTYEQYF.

The table lists this clonotype with a few counts. V and J are TRBV6-2 or TRBV6-3 and TRBJ2-1; 12 bases match TRBD2. Germline CDR1 reads MNHEY; CDR2 reads SVGEGT. With V trimmed by 2 bases and J by 8 bases, 10 bases remained unmatched. The CDR3 is made up of 17 amino acids. CDR3 sequence reads: CASSYLPGLAGGHEQFF. Here the CDR3 DNA reads TGTGCCAGCAGTTACCTTCCGGGGCTAGCGGGAGGGCATGAGCAGTTCTTC.

This clonotype showed up just a few times. In DNA form, the CDR3 reads TGTGCCAGCAGCGCCCGGGACAGGTCCTTGGAGACCCAGTACTTC. It yields the protein CASSARDRSLETQYF. The chain recombines TRBV7-9 with TRBJ2-5; 8 bases agree with TRBD1. Unmatched junction bases numbered 10, after V lost 5 bases and J lost 5 bases. Germline values: CDR1 SEHNR, CDR2 FQNEAQ (reference sequence). The CDR3 has 15 residues.

Concerning this clonotype: Compared with germline, one end of the junction differs, possibly owing to a read error. The chain is built from TRBV12-3 or TRBV12-4 and TRBJ1-5, with 7 bases fitting TRBD1. This CDR3 contains 14 residues. The CDR3 here is CVSSTGDGNHPQHF. The CDR3 DNA reads as TGTGTCAGCAGTACAGGGGACGGCAATCACCCCCAGCATTTT.

In its sample, this clonotype was seen a few times. The genes are TRBV7-9 and TRBJ2-7; D ambiguous. Germline loops: CDR1 SEHNR, CDR2 FQNEAQ (reference sequence). The CDR3 consists of 14 residues. V was clipped by 0 bases and J by 3 bases, with 9 bases between them. Written as DNA, the CDR3 is TGTGCCAGCAGCTTAGCCTACAGATACTACGAGCAGTACTTC. It encodes CASSLAYRYYEQYF. The whole variable domain, remainder taken from reference TRBV7-9 and TRBJ2-7, is DTGVSQNPRHKITKRGQNVTFRCDPISEHNRLYWYRQTLGQGPEFLTYFQNEAQLEKSRLLSDRFSAERPKGSFSTLEIQRTEQGDSAMYLCASSLAYRYYEQYFGPGTRLTVT.

This sequence joins TRBV15 and TRBJ2-1; D might be TRBD1 (6 bases). CDR1 and CDR2 from the germline V gene are LNHNV and YYDKDF (reference sequence). This CDR3 contains 15 residues. Trimming pared 8 bases from V and 6 bases from J, leaving 20 bases between. The DNA for the CDR3 is TGTGCCACCGGGACGGACACTCTAGGGGGCAATGAGCAGTTCTTC. Protein: CATGTDTLGGNEQFF.

This clonotype was observed a handful of times. The chain uses TRBV7-9 and TRBJ1-1; D gene ambiguous. The V gene's germline CDR1 is SEHNR and CDR2 FQNEAQ (reference sequence). Trimming removed 5 bases at V and 1 base at J, with 8 bases between. This CDR3 region has 13 residues. Here the CDR3 reads CASSTRRNTEAFF. CDR3 DNA: TGTGCCAGCAGCACCCGAAGGAACACTGAAGCTTTCTTT.

J is TRBJ1-1 and V is TRBV6-5; D perhaps matches TRBD1 (5 bases). Germline loops: CDR1 MNHEY, CDR2 SVGAGI. Deletions cut 0 bases from V and 11 bases from J, with 10 bases between. The CDR3 is 12 residues long. The CDR3 here is CASSYSWGGAFF. The CDR3 DNA sequence: TGTGCCAGCAGTTACTCATGGGGGGGGGCTTTCTTT.

The chain employs TRBV20-1 and TRBJ2-7; perhaps D is TRBD1 or TRBD2 (6 bases each). V was clipped by 6 bases and J by 1 base, with 19 bases between them. The germline gives CDR1 DFQATT, CDR2 SNEGSKA (reference sequence). This CDR3 is built from 15 residues. The CDR3: CSAPRGVALSYEQYF. As DNA, the CDR3 is TGCAGTGCCCCGAGGGGGGTAGCGTTGTCCTACGAGCAGTACTTC.

This clonotype turned up a few times. The chain links TRBV9 to TRBJ2-7; 11 bases line up with TRBD1. V gave up 0 bases and J gave up 6 bases; unmatched junction bases: 2. The germline CDR1 and CDR2 sequences are SGDLS and YYNGEE. The CDR3 covers 14 residues. The CDR3 bases are TGTGCCAGCAGCGTAGCGGACAGGGGGCCCGAGCAGTACTTC. This gives the protein CASSVADRGPEQYF.

V and J are TRBV6-5 and TRBJ2-1, with D perhaps TRBD1 (6 bases). Germline V lookup: CDR1 MNHEY, CDR2 SVGAGI. The V end was cut by 4 bases, the J end by 6 bases, with 13 bases between. This CDR3 region has 14 residues. The CDR3 region is CASSFNRESNEQFF. Written as DNA, the CDR3 is TGTGCCAGCAGTTTCAACAGGGAAAGCAATGAGCAGTTCTTC.

The DNA for the CDR3 is TGCGCCAGCAGCTTGGACAGGCCCATCCAAGAGACCCAGTACTTC. This sequence encodes CASSLDRPIQETQYF. The rearrangement links TRBV5-1 to TRBJ2-5, with D perhaps matching TRBD1 (5 bases). The CDR3 totals 15 residues. CDR1 is SGHRS, CDR2 YFSETQ, per germline. V dropped 0 bases and J dropped 1 base, with 10 bases sitting between them.

The sample holds many counts of this clonotype. This sequence joins TRBV3-1 and TRBJ2-7, with 11 bases matching TRBD2. With 2 bases clipped from V and 2 bases from J, the junction kept 5 bases outside the gene matches. CDR1 and CDR2 (germline): LGHDT, YNNKEL (reference sequence). The CDR3 loop spans 16 amino acids. CDR3 coding DNA: TGTGCCAGCAGCCAAACCCCGGGACTAGCGGCCTACGAGCAGTACTTC. Translating gives CASSQTPGLAAYEQYF.

V is TRBV3-1 and J is TRBJ2-5; D perhaps matches TRBD2 (5 bases). The germline V gene has CDR1 LGHDT and CDR2 YNNKEL (reference sequence). V was shortened by 1 base and J by 3 bases, with 6 bases between the two germline ends. The CDR3 spans 13 residues. The CDR3 sequence: CASSQAGKETQYF. The CDR3 bases are TGTGCCAGCAGCCAAGCCGGGAAAGAGACCCAGTACTTC.

This clonotype was detected a few times. The rearrangement uses TRBV12-3 or TRBV12-4 and TRBJ2-3; possible D gene TRBD1, 6 bases. The CDR3 sequence is 16 residues long. V was trimmed by 5 bases and J by 5 bases, leaving 20 bases between them. The CDR3, as DNA: TGTGCCAGCAGTCCTCACACCAGGGGTCCGGGAGATACGCAGTATTTT. Its protein product is CASSPHTRGPGDTQYF.

This chain links TRBV25-1 with TRBJ2-2, with 9 positions matching TRBD2. Per germline, CDR1 MGHDK and CDR2 SYGVNS. The V segment lost 7 bases and the J segment 6 bases; nucleotides outside the gene matches: 6. CDR3 length: 14 residues. The CDR3 region has the DNA TGTGCCAGCAAGTTTGCGGGAGGGCCCGGGGAGCTGTTTTTT. Its protein product is CASKFAGGPGELFF.

The table lists this clonotype with a few counts. The CDR3 sequence is CASSFPPGSSSSYEQYF. In DNA, the CDR3 is TGTGCCAGCAGCTTTCCACCGGGCAGTTCAAGCTCCTACGAGCAGTACTTC. This sequence joins TRBV7-2 and TRBJ2-7; D not resolved. Trimming left V 3 bases short and J 0 bases short, with 18 bases between. Looked up from germline, CDR1 is SGHTA and CDR2 is FQGNSA. The CDR3 contains 17 residues.

This chain connects TRBV4-1 to TRBJ2-1; unclear D gene. V gave up 4 bases and J gave up 9 bases, with 13 bases separating them. This CDR3 comprises 13 residues. CDR1 is MGHRA, CDR2 YSYEKL, per germline. The CDR3: CASSPRPSSEQFF. Written as DNA, the CDR3 is TGCGCCAGCAGCCCAAGGCCCTCTTCTGAGCAGTTCTTC.

There are a few counts of this clonotype. The chain links TRBV27 to TRBJ1-2; 8 positions match TRBD1. CDR1 and CDR2 from the germline V gene are MNHEY and SMNVEV (reference sequence). V dropped 8 bases and J dropped 6; count of bases not matched to a gene: 14. The CDR3 covers 15 residues. CDR3 sequence: CASSQGALGLHGYTF. Here the CDR3 DNA reads TGTGCCAGCTCCCAGGGGGCCCTGGGGCTGCATGGCTACACCTTC.

The chain has TRBV6-2 or TRBV6-3 and TRBJ1-2, with 7 positions matching TRBD1. Looked up from germline, CDR1 is MNHEY and CDR2 is SVGEGT. The CDR3 sequence is 14 residues long. V trimming: 1 base; J trimming: 4 bases; junction bases outside the gene matches: 3. DNA of the CDR3: TGTGCCAGCAGTTACTTGGACAGGTTCTATGGCTACACCTTC. Its protein is CASSYLDRFYGYTF.

V usage is TRBV11-2 and J usage is TRBJ2-1; 14 bases match TRBD2. Trimming cost V 3 bases and J 1 base; bases outside gene matches: 11. Looked up from germline, CDR1 is SGHAT and CDR2 is FQNNGV. The CDR3 has 20 residues. This CDR3 reads CASSFPSGTSGSRSYNEQFF. CDR3 bases: TGTGCCAGCAGCTTTCCCTCCGGGACTAGCGGGAGTAGGTCCTACAATGAGCAGTTCTTC.

This clonotype was counted between two and nine times. One end of the junction does not line up with germline, which may come from a read error. The chain joins TRBV4-1 to TRBJ1-1; no reliable D call. Looked up from germline, CDR1 is MGHRA and CDR2 is YSYEKL. The CDR3 contains 15 residues. As DNA, the CDR3 is TGCGCCAGCAGACAAGAGGCTACTACCAACACTGAAGCTTTCTTT. Its protein product is CASRQEATTNTEAFF.